Listed below are T cell receptor beta chains from one sample, sequenced in a study of T cell repertoires in cytomegalovirus infection. TCRdb redid the calling of the reads with MiXCR, one entry per CDR3 protein. The sample records around 490,000 distinct CDR3 sequences, approximately 26% being singletons. The sample taken for sequencing was PBMCs. The receptors were sampled from a human donor in good health (CMV status not recorded). Some clones in this sample may be carry-over from other donors' samples. Both conserved end residues are part of each CDR3. The order of the fields is V gene, J gene, clone size, D gene, CDR3 protein, CDR3 DNA. A D gene is named only where the DNA matches it firmly. Rows give clone size only sometimes, using once, few, many, or a class for an expanded clone.

TRBV19	TRBJ2-6	few	TRBD1	CASSMDRAFSGANVLTF	TGTGCCAGTAGTATGGACAGGGCCTTCTCTGGGGCCAACGTCCTGACTTTC
TRBV7-6	TRBJ2-7	.	TRBD1	CASSPGQYEQYF	TGTGCCAGCAGCCCGGGACAGTACGAGCAGTACTTC
TRBV12-3/TRBV12-4	TRBJ1-3	few	.	CATGAGSGNTIYF	TGTGCCACCGGGGCCGGCTCTGGAAACACCATATATTTT
TRBV4-3	TRBJ2-1	.	TRBD2	CASSQDLAAGTHEQFF	TGCGCCAGCAGCCAAGATCTAGCGGCCGGGACCCATGAGCAGTTCTTC
TRBV7-2	TRBJ1-2	many	.	CASSLNDLVYGYTF	TGTGCCAGCAGCTTAAACGACCTCGTCTATGGCTACACCTTC
TRBV7-9	TRBJ1-1	many	.	CASSPSNTEAFF	TGTGCCAGCAGCCCAAGCAACACTGAAGCTTTCTTT
TRBV6-1	TRBJ2-5	.	TRBD2	CASMGLAGVQETQYF	TGTGCCAGCATGGGACTAGCGGGAGTCCAAGAGACCCAGTACTTC
TRBV28	TRBJ2-3	.	TRBD2	CAGGSGSLNTDTQYF	TGTGCCGGGGGAAGCGGGAGCCTTAACACAGATACGCAGTATTTT
TRBV11-1	TRBJ1-5	once	TRBD1	CASSSTEAGTGKQPQHF	TGTGCCAGCAGCTCAACCGAAGCCGGGACAGGGAAACAGCCCCAGCATTTT
TRBV11-2	TRBJ1-2	few	.	CASSGMGVGSGYTF	TGTGCCAGCAGCGGGATGGGGGTTGGATCTGGCTACACCTTC
TRBV18	TRBJ1-1	few	.	CASSPSTGVNTEAFF	TGTGCCAGCTCACCCTCGACAGGCGTGAACACTGAAGCTTTCTTT
TRBV29-1	TRBJ2-2	.	.	CSVELNGGAGGELFF	TGCAGCGTTGAACTAAACGGGGGCGCGGGCGGGGAGCTGTTTTTT
TRBV7-9	TRBJ2-5	few	.	CASSLGYRTTINSETQYF	TGTGCCAGCAGCTTGGGGTATAGGACTACCATAAACTCCGAGACCCAGTACTTC
TRBV20-1	TRBJ2-5	.	.	CSARLTTVQETQYF	TGCAGTGCTAGACTAACTACAGTCCAAGAGACCCAGTACTTC
TRBV7-9	TRBJ1-2	.	.	CASRYEGPGYGYTF	TGTGCCAGCAGATATGAGGGTCCCGGTTATGGCTACACCTTC
TRBV5-4	TRBJ2-1	.	TRBD2	CASSRSGRAWNEQFF	TGTGCCAGCAGCCGAAGCGGGAGGGCCTGGAATGAGCAGTTCTTC
TRBV10-3	TRBJ1-2	.	.	CAISEGAYGYTF	TGTGCCATCAGTGAGGGGGCTTATGGCTACACCTTC
TRBV12-3/TRBV12-4	TRBJ2-1	many	TRBD2	CASSFRLAGNNEQFF	TGTGCCAGCAGCTTCCGACTAGCGGGTAACAATGAGCAGTTCTTC
TRBV7-3	TRBJ2-3	few	.	CASSLGEPGGTQYF	TGTGCCAGCAGCTTAGGGGAGCCAGGTGGTACGCAGTATTTT
TRBV27	TRBJ1-2	few	.	CASSPSPSSLGGYTF	TGTGCCAGCAGTCCCTCTCCCTCCTCCCTTGGTGGCTACACCTTC
TRBV27	TRBJ2-7	.	.	CASSLGAGLTYEQYF	TGTGCCAGCAGTTTAGGCGCAGGGTTAACCTACGAGCAGTACTTC
TRBV7-2	TRBJ1-4	many	.	CASSQSGYATNEKLFF	TGTGCCAGCAGTCAGTCCGGTTATGCAACTAATGAAAAACTGTTTTTT
TRBV7-2	TRBJ1-2	many	.	CASSLETLGQRNYGYTF	TGTGCCAGCAGCTTAGAGACGCTTGGACAGAGAAACTATGGCTACACCTTC
TRBV7-2	TRBJ2-5	many	TRBD1	CASSLGQGVETQYF	TGTGCCAGCAGCTTAGGGCAGGGGGTAGAGACCCAGTACTTC
TRBV7-2	TRBJ2-5	few	TRBD2	CASLGGEQTQYF	TGTGCCAGCTTGGGAGGGGAGCAGACCCAGTACTTC
TRBV7-8	TRBJ2-1	many	TRBD2	CASSTSGRPYNEQFF	TGTGCCAGCAGTACAAGCGGGAGACCCTACAATGAGCAGTTCTTC
TRBV28	TRBJ1-1	.	.	CASSRGGYGTEAFF	TGTGCCAGTAGTCGGGGCGGGTATGGCACTGAAGCTTTCTTT
TRBV3-1	TRBJ1-2	.	.	CASSRGTANYGYTF	TGTGCCAGCAGCCGAGGGACCGCTAACTATGGCTACACCTTC
TRBV7-2	TRBJ2-1	few	.	CASSGALRSYNEQFF	TGTGCCAGCAGCGGAGCGCTACGCTCCTACAATGAGCAGTTCTTC
TRBV29-1	TRBJ2-1	once	TRBD2	CSVERTSGANEQFF	TGCAGCGTTGAACGGACTAGCGGCGCCAATGAGCAGTTCTTC
TRBV7-2	TRBJ2-2	many	TRBD2	CASSLEPSGSTGELFF	TGTGCCAGCAGCTTAGAACCCAGCGGGAGCACCGGGGAGCTGTTTTTT